This T cell receptor beta chain came from a study of shared clonotypes between healthy human individuals. Study-level findings and limits: Clonotypes that were shared across a handful of donors made up around 4.6% of naive CD4 clonotypes.

V was pared by 6 bases and J by 2 bases, with 5 bases of the junction left unmatched. The CDR3 has 14 residues. In germline, CDR1 is LNHDA, CDR2 SQIVND (reference sequence). This clone was seen once. Its target is unknown. Naive CD8 populations comprised CD45RO-negative cells positively selected for CCR7, excluding terminally differentiated effector memory CD45RA+ cells. TCRdb keeps only in-frame clones here, not all; method: immunoSEQ multiplex PCR. The profile shows about 1,800,000 clones, about 95% of them singletons. The chain uses TRBV19 and TRBJ2-7; 9 bases align to TRBD1. This clonotype originated in a man younger than 35 in good health. Sequencing was carried out using naive CD8+ T cells sorted from blood. The CDR3 is CASSPTGGPYEQYF. As DNA, the CDR3 is TGTGCCAGTAGCCCGACAGGGGGGCCCTACGAGCAGTACTTC.